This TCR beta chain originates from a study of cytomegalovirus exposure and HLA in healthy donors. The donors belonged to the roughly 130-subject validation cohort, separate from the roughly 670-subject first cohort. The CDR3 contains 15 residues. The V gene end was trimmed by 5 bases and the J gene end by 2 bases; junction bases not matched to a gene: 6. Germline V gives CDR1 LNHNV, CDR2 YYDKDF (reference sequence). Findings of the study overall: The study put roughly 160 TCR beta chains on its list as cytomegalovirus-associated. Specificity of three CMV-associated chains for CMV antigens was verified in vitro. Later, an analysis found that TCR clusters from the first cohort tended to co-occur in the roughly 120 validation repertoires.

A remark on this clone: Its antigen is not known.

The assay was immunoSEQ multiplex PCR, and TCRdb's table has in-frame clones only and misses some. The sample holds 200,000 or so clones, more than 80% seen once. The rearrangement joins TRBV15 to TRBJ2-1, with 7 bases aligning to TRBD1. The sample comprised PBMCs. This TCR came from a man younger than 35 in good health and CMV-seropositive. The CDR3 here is CATSGGQEPYNEQFF. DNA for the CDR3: TGTGCCACCAGCGGAGGACAGGAGCCCTACAATGAGCAGTTCTTC.